This T cell receptor (beta chain) originates from a study of shared clonotypes between healthy human individuals (TCRdb year 2020). Describing the broader study: A couple of women and a few men aged 18 to 49 years were included in the cohort. Per donor, three plates each were used for CD4 naive and CD4 memory, two for CD8 naive, and one for CD8 memory. To increase sequencing depth and limit assay-specific biases, different laboratories used diverse techniques to prepare libraries and sequence TCR repertoires. To estimate repertoire size and how much clonotype sharing occurs between individuals, the study deeply sequenced the blood TCR repertoires of 4 to 6 healthy adults. Each donor's leukapheresis produced roughly between about 0.85 and 10 billion PBMCs.

Via the germline V gene, CDR1 is SGHTA and CDR2 FQGNSA. The CDR3 covers 13 residues, taking in both the cysteine and the phenylalanine. Of all the DNA, just the CDR3 is kept, 39 bases in frame from base 1. The germline ends are 7 bases apart after V is trimmed by 2 bases and J by 2 bases. Donors were healthy HIV-negative adults with no recently reported acute infections or vaccinations. Every donor was a Caucasian adult residing in Nashville, Tennessee, USA. CD4+ T cells were enriched by magnetic negative selection, after which naive cells were positively selected on CD45RA and the negative fraction was taken as the memory subset. Blood was obtained by leukapheresis, after which PBMCs were separated by Ficoll-Histopaque density gradient centrifugation and cryopreserved in liquid nitrogen vapor phase. Analytical flow cytometry was used to check the purity and quantity of each magnetically sorted T cell population. Genomic DNA was isolated from each sorted fraction and quantified by UV absorbance on a Nanodrop 2000c.

About this clone itself: Its antigen is still unknown. No clone much larger than this one lies a single base away; base qualities are absent. Other DNA sequences within the sample encode an identical CDR3.

What the work shows at the level of the full study, not this receptor alone: Pairwise subsampling indicated that sequencing depth was expected to affect the degree of clonotype sharing among donors. Sampling was limited to blood, and TCR repertoires in tissue likely differ from TCR repertoires in blood. Estimated clonotype richness was generally larger for naive than for memory subsets. Incomplete sequencing was indicated by rarefaction of sorted-subset datasets, despite the large sequencing depth. Across a few donors, about 5.2% of naive CD4, around 3.3% of naive CD8, 2.3% of memory CD4, and under 0.45% of memory CD8 clonotypes were shared. Because the study included only a small number of donors, the genetic and exposure-history diversity represented was limited. Compared with non-shared clonotypes, the clonotypes found in all four sorted-subset donors had higher generation probabilities.

Using the deep immunoSEQ assay, TCR CDR3 regions were amplified from genomic DNA by multiplex PCR. For each cell subset, the extracted genomic DNA was distributed evenly across all wells of several immunoSEQ 96-well plates, and each plate served as one replicate. Each replicate PCR for sorted subsets received 150 to 250 ng genomic DNA, equal to roughly 30,000 T cell genomes. Purified libraries were measured with a Qubit 3.0 fluorometer, size-checked on a Bioanalyzer 2100, and measured again with the KAPA Library Quantification kit. A separate single-read 150-cycle Illumina NextSeq 550 flow cell was used to sequence each immunoSEQ 96-well plate. Concerning the study's data processing: The immunoSEQ output contained only junctional sequences without quality scores, so filtering could not match that applied to full-length reads. To assign V/J genes and CDR3, sequences were annotated using PyIR, a Python wrapper for IgBLAST v1.9, with IMGT germline references. Any read was removed if the V/J assignment was weak (E-value above 1e-6), the CDR3 was missing, or the read contained stop codons, out-of-frame junctions, or ambiguous translated residues. V3J clonotypes were defined as sequences sharing the same inferred V gene, J gene, and CDR3 amino acid sequence. The percentage overlap between two repertoires was calculated by dividing the number of shared unique clonotypes by the size of the smaller repertoire. Repertoire richness was assessed with RTK rarefaction, the Chao1 estimator, and Recon v2.1 estimates of unobserved clonotypes. Generation probabilities were computed with OLGA for all TCRbeta clonotypes obtained by the gDNA method from a few donors. TCRdb took this table from immuneACCESS and kept in-frame rearrangements with V and J called. Such tables lack part of the clones; where checked against another copy, unresolved V genes explain under half of the gap, and the rest is unexplained. Clone size and V and J calls were adopted from that table, with D and trimming inferred from the DNA. This sample is represented by roughly 2 million clones; 90% to 95% of them were singletons. 0.1% to 0.15% of the sample is held by the ten biggest clonotypes.

The receptor's source is a man between 18 and 35 years old in good health. The sequence joins TRBV7-2 to TRBJ2-7, and perhaps TRBD2 as D gene, on 5 matching bases. The sequencing sample was made of naive CD4+ T cells sorted from blood. The cell subset or site label, read with the paper, signifies: CD45RA+ positively selected. The DNA sequence follows: TGTGCCAGCAGCTTATCGGGGACCTACGAGCAGTACTTC. The resulting protein is CASSLSGTYEQYF. With the portions outside the CDR3 filled from the reference TRBV7-2 and TRBJ2-7 genes, the complete variable region becomes GAGVSQSPSNKVTEKGKDVELRCDPISGHTALYWYRQSLGQGLEFLIYFQGNSAPDKSGLPSDRFSAERTGGSVSTLTIQRTQQEDSAVYLCASSLSGTYEQYFGPGTRLTVT.